Below, one T cell receptor beta chain is given with its context. This sample is drawn from a study of blood T cell repertoires in COVID-19. Libraries were prepared by immunoSEQ multiplex PCR; TCRdb keeps only in-frame clonotypes and omits some of them. This table has 180,000 or so clones, 85% to 90% appearing once. Deletions cut 6 bases from V and 9 bases from J, with 12 bases between. The CDR3 sequence is 12 residues long. Germline V gene sequence: CDR1 MNHEY, CDR2 SVGAGI. The source of this sequence is a woman in her fifties or sixties with acute or convalescent COVID-19. J is TRBJ1-5 and V is TRBV6-5, with D perhaps TRBD1 (6 bases). The sample was peripheral blood. The DNA of the CDR3 is TGTGCCAGCAGAGGTCAGACAGGGCCCCAGCATTTT. Its protein is CASRGQTGPQHF.